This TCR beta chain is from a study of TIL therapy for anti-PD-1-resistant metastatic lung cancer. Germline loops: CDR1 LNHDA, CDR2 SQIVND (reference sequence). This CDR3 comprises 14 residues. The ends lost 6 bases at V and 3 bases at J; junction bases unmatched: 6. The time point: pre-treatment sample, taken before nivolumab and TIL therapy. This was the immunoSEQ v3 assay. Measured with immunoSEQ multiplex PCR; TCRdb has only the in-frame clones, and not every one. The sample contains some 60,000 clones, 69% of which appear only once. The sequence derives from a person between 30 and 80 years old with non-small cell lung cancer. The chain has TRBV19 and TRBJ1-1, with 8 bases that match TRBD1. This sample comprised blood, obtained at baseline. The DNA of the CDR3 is TGTGCCAGTAGAGGACAGGGACTATACACTGAAGCTTTCTTT. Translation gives CASRGQGLYTEAFF.